This T cell receptor beta chain was found in a study of technical replicates of blood from several donors. CDR1 and CDR2 (germline): ENHRY, SYGVKD. The CDR3 runs to 14 residues. V was pared by 5 bases and J by 0 bases, with 9 bases between. TCRdb's copy holds only in-frame clones and misses some; the assay was immunoSEQ multiplex PCR. This table holds about 75,000 clones, nearly 98% found once. The sequence derives from a human donor in good health. Sequencing used T cells isolated from PBMCs. V usage is TRBV10-3 and J usage is TRBJ2-3; possible D gene TRBD1, 6 bases. CDR3 region: CAISQGRSTDTQYF. The CDR3 DNA follows: TGTGCCATCAGTCAGGGGAGAAGCACAGATACGCAGTATTTT.